This TCR beta chain came from a study of T cells in tuberculosis. Across the whole study: Sequenced TCRs come from CD1B-GMM tetramer-binding T cells. IGRA-negative adolescents, IGRA-positive adolescents with latent tuberculosis and adults with active tuberculosis formed this South African cohort.

Adolescents were screened for latent TB by skin test and IGRA. The protocol was immunoSEQ multiplex PCR, while the TCRdb copy is restricted to in-frame clones and leaves out a portion. The sample lists approximately 31,000 clones, around 95% occurring once. The study, taken as a whole, reports: GEM motif frequencies gave around 67% accuracy; the GMM repertoire gave about 90%.

As to this clone: Its antigen is currently unknown.

The TCR sequence derives from a donor aged 10-29 years with latent tuberculosis or without tuberculosis infection. The sequenced material came from PBMCs.

The CDR3: CASRKRVVATGELFF. The CDR3 DNA reads as TGTGCCAGCCGCAAACGGGTAGTGGCCACCGGGGAGCTGTTTTTT. The chain uses TRBV2 and TRBJ2-2; D unresolved. The CDR3 covers 15 residues. V lost 8 bases, J lost 4 bases, and 17 bases lay in between. Germline V gene sequence: CDR1 SNHLY, CDR2 FYNNEI.